This T cell receptor (beta chain) was profiled in a study of blood T cell repertoires in COVID-19. Study-wide context: Collection of acute and convalescent COVID-19 samples took place in the United States, Italy and Spain. The analysed material was cDNA or gDNA that came from T cells, B-cell-depleted T cells, or PBMCs.

Per the original methods: By means of reference gene primer amplification, nucleated cell counts were estimated. Repertoires were generated with immunoSEQ multiplex PCR, while TCRdb's copy carries only in-frame clones and drops some. The V and J calls and clone size are taken from that table; D and trimming were inferred from the DNA. The sample yields about 300,000 clones, approximately 90% seen once. The CDR3 is made up of 14 amino acids. Trimming took off 3 bases at V and 2 bases at J, with 10 bases between the two ends. Looked up from germline, CDR1 is MGHDK and CDR2 is SYGVNS. The Seattle site enrolled patients during active infection and followed them longitudinally.

The sequenced material came from peripheral blood. The sequence was obtained from a woman aged 45-60 years with COVID-19, enrolled during active disease. This chain uses TRBV25-1 with TRBJ1-2, with D unclear. As DNA, the CDR3 is TGTGCCAGCAGTGATGAGAGAATAAACTATGGCTACACCTTC. This sequence encodes CASSDERINYGYTF.